This record covers a single T cell receptor (beta chain). Its antigen is as yet unknown. Donors had nominal health at sampling but likely had unrecorded immune exposures. The data belong to a study of cytomegalovirus exposure and HLA in healthy donors. Researchers ran the PCR with 60 Vbeta and 13 Jbeta primers. Measured with immunoSEQ multiplex PCR; TCRdb has only the in-frame clones, and not every one. The sample has some 150,000 clones, approximately 75% seen once. General observations from the study: A link between a missense DCLRE1C variant and TCR beta V- and J-gene trimming emerged from a later analysis. Reportedly, fewer N-insertions than the approximately 700-donor mean appeared in an Asian-associated ancestry cluster in a later analysis.

The sample was PBMCs. The receptor was derived from a man between 18 and 35 years old in good health and CMV-seronegative.

The CDR3 DNA sequence: TGTGCCAGCAGTTTACCTCCGACTCTCGGCCTTTCACCCCTCCACTTT. Translating it yields CASSLPPTLGLSPLHF. This rearrangement joins TRBV6-6 to TRBJ1-6; unclear D gene. This CDR3 contains 16 residues. CDR1 and CDR2 (germline): MNHNY, SVGAGI (reference sequence). V lost 4 bases, J lost 9 bases, and 19 bases lay in between.